These 21 T cell receptor beta chains were sequenced from one sample in a study of cytomegalovirus exposure and HLA in healthy donors. The primer mix had 60 Vbeta and 13 Jbeta primers. The assay was immunoSEQ multiplex PCR, and TCRdb's table has in-frame clones only and misses some. This sample yields roughly 100,000 clones, of which around 73% are seen a single time; approximately 1.2% belongs to the top ten. The sequenced sample was PBMCs. These receptors all stem from a man between 25 and 39 years old in good health and CMV-seronegative.

V and J are TRBV29-1 and TRBJ2-7, with 8 bases fitting TRBD1. This CDR3 contains 15 residues. From germline, CDR1 is SQVTM and CDR2 ANQGSEA. With V trimmed by 0 bases and J by 9 bases, 13 bases remained unmatched. CDR3 nucleotides: TGCAGCGTTGAAGATCTCAGGGGGCCCCAGGGGGGGCAGTACTTC. Residues: CSVEDLRGPQGGQYF.

This clone was detected once. This chain uses TRBV28 with TRBJ2-2; D gene uncertain. The CDR3 spans 14 residues. Germline V lookup: CDR1 MDHEN, CDR2 SYDVKM. The ends were cut back, 3 bases at V and 7 bases at J, with 12 bases in the middle. CDR3 coding DNA: TGTGCCAGCAGTTTCCCCCTAGGTAGCGGGGAGCTGTTTTTT. Translation gives CASSFPLGSGELFF.

The sample holds a few counts of this clone. The V call is TRBV9, the J call TRBJ1-6; D remains unclear. The V gene lost 4 bases and the J gene lost 10 bases, with 24 bases spanning the gap. The CDR3 totals 17 residues. Germline V CDR1 and CDR2: SGDLS, YYNGEE. The chain's CDR3 is CASSPGGLLRAKSPLHF. As DNA, the CDR3 is TGTGCCAGCAGCCCTGGAGGGTTGCTCCGCGCTAAGTCACCCCTCCACTTT.

The chain employs TRBV15 and TRBJ2-7, with 7 bases aligning to TRBD1. Germline trimming cut 5 bases from V and 0 bases from J; bases unmatched to any gene: 4. Germline lookup yields CDR1 LNHNV and CDR2 YYDKDF (reference sequence). CDR3 size: 14 residues. CDR3 DNA: TGTGCCACCAGCGACAACAGGGGCTCCTACGAGCAGTACTTC. Its protein is CATSDNRGSYEQYF.

This clone was seen more than once but under ten times. The chain carries TRBV28 and TRBJ2-7; perhaps TRBD1 as D (7 bases). Trimming removed 4 bases at V and 3 bases at J, with 13 bases between. This CDR3 region has 14 residues. Germline assignment: CDR1 MDHEN and CDR2 SYDVKM. The CDR3 DNA sequence: TGTGCCAGCAGTTCCTCAGGGGGGAACTACGAGCAGTACTTC. Residues: CASSSSGGNYEQYF.

The rearrangement links TRBV6-1 to TRBJ1-1; possible D gene TRBD1, 5 bases. Trimming shortened V by 3 bases and J by 0 bases, and 8 bases separated the two germline ends. This CDR3 is 14 amino acids long. CDR1 and CDR2 (germline): MNHNS, SASEGT. CDR3: CASSERQLNTEAFF. CDR3 coding DNA: TGTGCCAGCAGTGAGAGACAGTTGAACACTGAAGCTTTCTTT.

V usage is TRBV2 and J usage is TRBJ2-7; D perhaps matches TRBD1 (5 bases). CDR3 length: 12 amino acids. Germline V CDR1 and CDR2: SNHLY, FYNNEI. The V end was cut by 7 bases, the J end by 3 bases, with 10 bases between. The CDR3 coding sequence is TGTGCCAGCACCGGACACTACTACGAGCAGTACTTC. Protein: CASTGHYYEQYF. The full variable domain, in which reference TRBV2 and TRBJ2-7 provide the parts outside the CDR3, is EPEVTQTPSHQVTQMGQEVILRCVPISNHLYFYWYRQILGQKVEFLVSFYNNEISEKSEIFDDQFSVERPDGSNFTLKIRSTKLEDSAMYFCASTGHYYEQYFGPGTRLTVT.

This chain joins TRBV9 and TRBJ1-1; TRBD1 matches 7 bases. Trimming at V came to 4 bases and at J to 3 bases, leaving 6 bases not matched to a gene. CDR1 SGDLS and CDR2 YYNGEE come from the germline V gene. This CDR3 has 14 amino acids. The CDR3 loop is CASSFTGEDTEAFF. Written as DNA, the CDR3 is TGTGCCAGCAGCTTCACAGGGGAAGACACTGAAGCTTTCTTT.

The chain has TRBV19 and TRBJ2-3, with D unresolved. V was clipped by 2 bases and J by 8 bases, with 8 bases between them. The germline CDR1 and CDR2 sequences are LNHDA and SQIVND (reference sequence). This CDR3 spans 12 amino acids. The CDR3 nucleotides are TGTGCCAGTAGTATAATGGGCAGTACGCAGTATTTT. Its translation: CASSIMGSTQYF.

The V and J genes are TRBV19 and TRBJ2-3; D may be TRBD1 (6 bases). V dropped 7 bases and J dropped 0 bases, with 14 bases sitting between them. Germline V gives CDR1 LNHDA, CDR2 SQIVND (reference sequence). This CDR3 is 15 amino acids long. In nucleotides, the CDR3 is TGTGCCAGTAAGGGGCAGGGGTATAGCACAGATACGCAGTATTTT. Translation: CASKGQGYSTDTQYF.

The V call is TRBV6-1, the J call TRBJ2-7; 9 bases map to TRBD1. Germline V gene data show CDR1 as MNHNS and CDR2 as SASEGT. Trimming cost V 4 bases and J 0 bases; bases outside gene matches: 4. The CDR3 has 15 residues. The CDR3 loop is CASSVRDRDSYEQYF. The CDR3 coding sequence is TGTGCCAGCAGTGTCCGGGACAGGGACTCCTACGAGCAGTACTTC.

The chain has TRBV10-3 and TRBJ2-1, with D possibly TRBD2 on 6 matching bases. The germline V gene encodes CDR1 ENHRY and CDR2 SYGVKD. The CDR3 contains 15 residues. The V end lost 2 bases, the J end lost 7 bases, and 15 bases lay between the germline ends. The CDR3 DNA reads as TGTGCCATCAGTGAGCCGCTGGTGGAGGGGAATGAGCAGTTCTTC. This encodes CAISEPLVEGNEQFF.

V usage is TRBV19 and J usage is TRBJ1-1, with 7 bases fitting TRBD1. CDR1 LNHDA and CDR2 SQIVND come from the germline V gene (reference sequence). The CDR3 is 15 amino acids. Trimming removed 5 bases from V and 7 bases from J; junction bases left unmatched: 13. The DNA for the CDR3 is TGTGCCAGTAGTCTGCGACACCGACAGGGAAATGAAGCTTTCTTT. The encoded protein is CASSLRHRQGNEAFF. The variable domain in full, with the rest retrieved from reference TRBV19 and TRBJ1-1, is DGGITQSPKYLFRKEGQNVTLSCEQNLNHDAMYWYRQDPGQGLRLIYYSQIVNDFQKGDIAEGYSVSREKKESFPLTVTSAQKNPTAFYLCASSLRHRQGNEAFFGQGTRLTVV.

In DNA, the CDR3 is TGTGCCAGCAGCTTGGACAGGAACACTGAAGCTTTCTTT. Protein sequence: CASSLDRNTEAFF. The J gene is TRBJ1-1, the V gene TRBV7-2, with D possibly being TRBD1 (6 bases). The germline V and J ends were trimmed by 3 bases and 1 base, with 6 bases remaining between them. Per germline, CDR1 SGHTA and CDR2 FQGNSA. The CDR3 length is 13 residues.

The chain carries TRBV14 and TRBJ2-7; tentatively, D is TRBD1 (5 bases). Trimming pared 4 bases from V and 0 bases from J, leaving 10 bases between. The CDR3 has 14 residues. The germline V gene encodes CDR1 SGHDN and CDR2 FVKESK. This CDR3 is CASSRRQSSYEQYF. CDR3 coding DNA: TGTGCCAGCAGCCGACGACAGAGCTCCTACGAGCAGTACTTC.

The chain links TRBV7-8 to TRBJ1-4; D is possibly TRBD1 (5 bases). The CDR3 loop spans 15 amino acids. The germline V gene encodes CDR1 SGHVS and CDR2 FQNEAQ. Trimming removed 1 base from V and 3 bases from J, with 9 bases in between. As DNA, the CDR3 is TGTGCCAGCAGCTTAGAATCAGGGTCTAATGAAAAACTGTTTTTT. It yields the protein CASSLESGSNEKLFF. The whole variable domain, filled in from reference TRBV7-8 and TRBJ1-4, reads GAGVSQSPRYKVAKRGQDVALRCDPISGHVSLFWYQQALGQGPEFLTYFQNEAQLDKSGLPSDRFFAERPEGSVSTLKIQRTQQEDSAVYLCASSLESGSNEKLFFGSGTQLSVL.

DNA of the CDR3: TGTGCCAGTAGTATTACTTCGGACAGCCTCTCTGGAAACACCATATATTTT. It encodes CASSITSDSLSGNTIYF. This chain links TRBV19 with TRBJ1-3, with D possibly being TRBD1 (6 bases). Trimming shortened V by 3 bases and J by 0 bases, and 15 bases separated the two germline ends. Germline CDR1 LNHDA, CDR2 SQIVND (reference sequence). The length of the CDR3 is 17 residues. The whole variable domain, remainder taken from reference TRBV19 and TRBJ1-3, is DGGITQSPKYLFRKEGQNVTLSCEQNLNHDAMYWYRQDPGQGLRLIYYSQIVNDFQKGDIAEGYSVSREKKESFPLTVTSAQKNPTAFYLCASSITSDSLSGNTIYFGEGSWLTVV.

The chain is built from TRBV28 and TRBJ2-1, with 16 positions matching TRBD2. Germline CDR1 is MDHEN and CDR2 is SYDVKM. The ends lost 6 bases at V and 10 bases at J; junction bases unmatched: 6. This CDR3 has 15 residues. The CDR3 DNA is TGTGCCAGCAGCTTACCGGGACTAGCGGGGGGGGAGCAGTTCTTC. Translated, it gives CASSLPGLAGGEQFF.

The chain has TRBV27 and TRBJ2-1; 13 positions match TRBD2. V gave up 8 bases and J gave up 4 bases; unmatched junction bases: 14. The CDR3 loop spans 18 amino acids. The germline V gene has CDR1 MNHEY and CDR2 SMNVEV (reference sequence). The CDR3 sequence is CASQTIGLAGVSYNEQFF. CDR3 DNA: TGTGCCAGCCAAACCATAGGACTAGCGGGAGTAAGTTACAATGAGCAGTTCTTC.

The sample holds a few counts of this clone. The chain carries TRBV19 and TRBJ1-4; 7 bases match TRBD1. The CDR3 covers 13 residues. V lost 5 bases to trimming and J lost 8 bases; unmatched junction nucleotides: 5. Germline CDR1 is LNHDA and CDR2 is SQIVND (reference sequence). The CDR3 reads CASSLRGQEKLFF. In nucleotides, the CDR3 is TGTGCCAGTAGTTTGAGGGGACAGGAAAAACTGTTTTTT.

The chain carries TRBV11-2 and TRBJ1-2; TRBD1 is a possible D gene (5 bases). This CDR3 has 14 amino acids. The germline V and J ends were trimmed by 5 bases and 9 bases, with 19 bases remaining between them. CDR1 is SGHAT, CDR2 FQNNGV, per germline. This CDR3 is CASSPTLGLESYTF. Written as DNA, the CDR3 is TGTGCCAGCAGCCCGACTTTGGGGCTTGAGAGCTACACCTTC.